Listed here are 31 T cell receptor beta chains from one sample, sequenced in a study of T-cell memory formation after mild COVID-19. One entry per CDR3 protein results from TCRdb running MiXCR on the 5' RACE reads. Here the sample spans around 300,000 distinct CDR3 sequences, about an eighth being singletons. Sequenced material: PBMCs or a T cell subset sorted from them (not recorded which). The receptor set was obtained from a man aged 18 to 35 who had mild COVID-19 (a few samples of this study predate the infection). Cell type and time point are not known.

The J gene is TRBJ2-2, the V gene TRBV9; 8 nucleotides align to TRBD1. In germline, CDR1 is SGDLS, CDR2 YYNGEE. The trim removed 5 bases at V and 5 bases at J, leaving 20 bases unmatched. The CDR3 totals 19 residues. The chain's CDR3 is CASSQRPGDRFFRTGELFF. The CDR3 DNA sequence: TGTGCCAGCAGTCAAAGGCCCGGGGACAGGTTTTTCAGAACCGGGGAGCTGTTTTTT.

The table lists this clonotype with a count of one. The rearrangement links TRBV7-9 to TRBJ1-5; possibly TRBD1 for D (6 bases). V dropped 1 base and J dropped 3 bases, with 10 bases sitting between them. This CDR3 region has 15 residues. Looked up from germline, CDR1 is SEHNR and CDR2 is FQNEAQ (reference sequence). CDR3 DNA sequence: TGTGCCAGCAGCTTAGGGGGGCAGTTCAATCAGCCCCAGCATTTT. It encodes CASSLGGQFNQPQHF.

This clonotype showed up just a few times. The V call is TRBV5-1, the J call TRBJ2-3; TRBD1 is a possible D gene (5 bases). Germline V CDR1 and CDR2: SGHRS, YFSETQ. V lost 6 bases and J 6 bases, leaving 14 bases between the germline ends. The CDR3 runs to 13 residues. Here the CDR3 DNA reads TGCGCCAGCACTTGGGGCTCGGCGGATACGCAGTATTTT. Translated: CASTWGSADTQYF.

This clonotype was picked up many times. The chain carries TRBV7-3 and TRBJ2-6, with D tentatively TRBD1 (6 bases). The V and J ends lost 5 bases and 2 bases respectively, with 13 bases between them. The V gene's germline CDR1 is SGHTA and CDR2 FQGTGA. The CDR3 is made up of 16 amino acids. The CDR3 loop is CASSTQQGPGANVLTF. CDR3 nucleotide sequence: TGTGCCAGCAGCACCCAACAGGGCCCTGGGGCCAACGTCCTGACTTTC.

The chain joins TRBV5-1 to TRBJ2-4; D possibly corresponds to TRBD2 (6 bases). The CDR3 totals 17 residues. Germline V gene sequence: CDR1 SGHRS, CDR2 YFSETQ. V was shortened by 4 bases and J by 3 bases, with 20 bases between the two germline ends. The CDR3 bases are TGCGCCAGCAGCGCTATCTCGGGGGTCGTGGGCAAAAACATTCAGTACTTC. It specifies CASSAISGVVGKNIQYF.

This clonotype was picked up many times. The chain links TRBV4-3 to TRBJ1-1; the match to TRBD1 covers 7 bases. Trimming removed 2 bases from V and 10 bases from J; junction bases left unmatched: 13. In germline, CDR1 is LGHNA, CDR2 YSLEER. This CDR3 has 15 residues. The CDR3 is CASSQSETGTGRAFF. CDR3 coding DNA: TGCGCCAGCAGCCAATCAGAGACAGGGACCGGGCGAGCTTTCTTT.

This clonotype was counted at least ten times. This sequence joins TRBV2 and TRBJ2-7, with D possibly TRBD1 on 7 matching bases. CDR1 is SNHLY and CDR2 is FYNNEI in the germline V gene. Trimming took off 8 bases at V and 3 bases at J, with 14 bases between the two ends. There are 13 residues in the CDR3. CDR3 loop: CASAGTDDYEQYV. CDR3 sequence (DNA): TGTGCCAGCGCGGGGACAGACGACTACGAGCAGTACGTC.

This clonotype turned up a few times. The CDR3 coding sequence is TGTGCCAGCAGCCCAGAGGAGGCTTACAATGAGCAGTTCTTC. It translates to CASSPEEAYNEQFF. The V and J genes are TRBV9 and TRBJ2-1, with D maybe TRBD2 (5 bases). Germline V gene data show CDR1 as SGDLS and CDR2 as YYNGEE. CDR3 size: 14 residues. The V end was cut by 4 bases, the J end by 4 bases, with 12 bases between.

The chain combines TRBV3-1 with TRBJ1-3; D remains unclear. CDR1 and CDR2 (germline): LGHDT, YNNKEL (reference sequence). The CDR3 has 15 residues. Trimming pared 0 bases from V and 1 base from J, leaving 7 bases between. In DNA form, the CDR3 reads TGTGCCAGCAGCCAAGATCCCGCATCTGGAAACACCATATATTTT. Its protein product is CASSQDPASGNTIYF.

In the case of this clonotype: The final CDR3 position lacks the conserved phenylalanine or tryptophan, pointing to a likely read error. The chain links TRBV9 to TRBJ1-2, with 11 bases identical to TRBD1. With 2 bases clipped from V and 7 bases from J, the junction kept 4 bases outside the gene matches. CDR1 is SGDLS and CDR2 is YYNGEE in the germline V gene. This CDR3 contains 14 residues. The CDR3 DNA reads TGTGCCAGCAGCGTCGGGACAGGGGGATTTGGCTACACCTCC. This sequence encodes CASSVGTGGFGYTS.

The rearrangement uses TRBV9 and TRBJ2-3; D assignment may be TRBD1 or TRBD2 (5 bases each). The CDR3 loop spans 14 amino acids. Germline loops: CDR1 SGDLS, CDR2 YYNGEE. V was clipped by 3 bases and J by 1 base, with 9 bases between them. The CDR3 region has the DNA TGTGCCAGCAGCGCGGGGCCGGGCACAGATACGCAGTATTTT. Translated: CASSAGPGTDTQYF.

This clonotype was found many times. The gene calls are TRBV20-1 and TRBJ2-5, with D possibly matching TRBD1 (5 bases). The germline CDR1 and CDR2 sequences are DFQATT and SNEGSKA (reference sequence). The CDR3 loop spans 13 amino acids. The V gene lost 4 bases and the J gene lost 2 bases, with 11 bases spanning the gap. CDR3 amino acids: CSANRQTQETQYF. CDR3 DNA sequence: TGCAGTGCTAACCGACAGACTCAAGAGACCCAGTACTTC.

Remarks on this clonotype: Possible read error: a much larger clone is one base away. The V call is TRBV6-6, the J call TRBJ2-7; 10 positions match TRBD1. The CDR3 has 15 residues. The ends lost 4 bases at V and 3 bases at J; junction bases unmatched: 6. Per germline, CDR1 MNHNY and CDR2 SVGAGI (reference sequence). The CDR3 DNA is TGTGCCAGCAGTTTTAGGGGACAGGGGTTCTACGAGCAGTACTTC. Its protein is CASSFRGQGFYEQYF.

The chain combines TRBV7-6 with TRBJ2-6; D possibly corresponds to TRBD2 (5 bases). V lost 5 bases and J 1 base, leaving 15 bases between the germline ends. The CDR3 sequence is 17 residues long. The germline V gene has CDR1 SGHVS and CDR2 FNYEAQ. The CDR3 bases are TGTGCCAGCAGCCCCGGACGTCGGGAATCTGGGGCCAACGTCCTGACTTTC. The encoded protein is CASSPGRRESGANVLTF.

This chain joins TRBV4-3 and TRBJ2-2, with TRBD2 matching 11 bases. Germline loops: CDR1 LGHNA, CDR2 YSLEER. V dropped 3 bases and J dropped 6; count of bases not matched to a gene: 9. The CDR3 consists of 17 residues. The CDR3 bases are TGCGCCAGCAGCCAGGGGTCTAGCGGGGGGTTTTCCGGGGAGCTGTTTTTT. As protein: CASSQGSSGGFSGELFF.

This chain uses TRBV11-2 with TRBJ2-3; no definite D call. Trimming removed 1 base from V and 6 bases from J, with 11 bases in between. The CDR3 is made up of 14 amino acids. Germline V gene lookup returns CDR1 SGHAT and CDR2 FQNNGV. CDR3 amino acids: CASSLGSFRDTQYF. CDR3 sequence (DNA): TGTGCCAGCAGCTTAGGAAGCTTCAGGGATACGCAGTATTTT.

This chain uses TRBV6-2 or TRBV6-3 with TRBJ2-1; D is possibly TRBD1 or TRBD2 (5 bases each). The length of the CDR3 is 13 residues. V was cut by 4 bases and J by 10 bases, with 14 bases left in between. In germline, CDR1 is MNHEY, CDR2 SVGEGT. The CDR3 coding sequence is TGTGCCAGCAGTTGGGACCCTGACGGGGAGCAGTTCTTC. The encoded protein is CASSWDPDGEQFF.

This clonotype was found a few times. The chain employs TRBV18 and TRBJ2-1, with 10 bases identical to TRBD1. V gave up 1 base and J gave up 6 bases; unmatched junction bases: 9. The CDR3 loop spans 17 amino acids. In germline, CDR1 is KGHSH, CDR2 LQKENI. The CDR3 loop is CASSPRADRGPTNEQFF. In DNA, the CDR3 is TGTGCCAGCTCACCACGGGCCGACAGGGGGCCGACCAATGAGCAGTTCTTC.

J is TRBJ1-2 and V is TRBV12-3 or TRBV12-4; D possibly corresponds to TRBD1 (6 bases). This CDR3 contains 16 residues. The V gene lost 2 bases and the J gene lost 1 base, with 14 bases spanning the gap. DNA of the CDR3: TGTGCCAGCAGTTTATATGGGACAACTGTTAACTATGGCTACACCTTC. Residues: CASSLYGTTVNYGYTF.

For the CDR3, the DNA is TGCAGTGCCCCCTTTGGGGTAGATACGCAGTATTTT. As protein: CSAPFGVDTQYF. The V gene is TRBV20-1, the J gene TRBJ2-3; D uncertain. Germline V CDR1 and CDR2: DFQATT, SNEGSKA (reference sequence). CDR3 length: 12 residues. Trimming took 6 bases from V and 5 from J, leaving 12 bases between them.

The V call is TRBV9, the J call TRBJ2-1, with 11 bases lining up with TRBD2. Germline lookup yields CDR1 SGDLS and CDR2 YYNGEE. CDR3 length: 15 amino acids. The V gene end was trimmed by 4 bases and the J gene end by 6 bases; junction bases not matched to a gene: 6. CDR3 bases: TGTGCCAGCAGCAGACTTACTAGCGGGGGCAATGAGCAGTTCTTC. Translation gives CASSRLTSGGNEQFF.

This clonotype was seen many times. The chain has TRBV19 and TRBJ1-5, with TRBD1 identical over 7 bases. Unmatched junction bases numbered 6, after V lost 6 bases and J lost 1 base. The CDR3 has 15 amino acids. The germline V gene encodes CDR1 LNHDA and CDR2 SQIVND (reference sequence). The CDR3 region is CASSPTGRSNQPQHF. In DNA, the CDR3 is TGTGCCAGTAGCCCGACAGGGCGGAGCAATCAGCCCCAGCATTTT.

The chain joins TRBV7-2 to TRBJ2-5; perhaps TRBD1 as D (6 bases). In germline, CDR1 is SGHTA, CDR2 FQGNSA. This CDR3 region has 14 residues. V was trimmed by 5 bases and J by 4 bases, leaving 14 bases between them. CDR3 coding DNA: TGTGCCAGCAGCACCTCAGCCAGGGGAGAGACCCAGTACTTC. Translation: CASSTSARGETQYF.

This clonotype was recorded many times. CDR3 sequence reads: CSASPRRGMGSPLHF. CDR3 coding DNA: TGCAGTGCTTCCCCCCGCAGGGGCATGGGTTCACCCCTCCACTTT. The V gene is TRBV20-1, the J gene TRBJ1-6; the D gene is possibly TRBD1 (6 bases). V was shortened by 5 bases and J by 9 bases, with 20 bases between the two germline ends. Germline CDR1 reads DFQATT; CDR2 reads SNEGSKA (reference sequence). The CDR3 is made up of 15 amino acids.

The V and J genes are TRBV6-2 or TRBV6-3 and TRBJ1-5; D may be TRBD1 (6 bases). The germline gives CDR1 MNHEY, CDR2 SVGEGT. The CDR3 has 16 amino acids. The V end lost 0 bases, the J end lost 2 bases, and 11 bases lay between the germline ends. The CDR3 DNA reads TGTGCCAGCAGTTACTCGGGGGGCTGGGGCAATCAGCCCCAGCATTTT. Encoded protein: CASSYSGGWGNQPQHF.

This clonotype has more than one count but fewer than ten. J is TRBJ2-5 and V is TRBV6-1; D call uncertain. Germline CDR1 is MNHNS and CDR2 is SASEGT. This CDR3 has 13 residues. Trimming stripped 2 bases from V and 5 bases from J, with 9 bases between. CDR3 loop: CASSETVPETQYF. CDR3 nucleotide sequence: TGTGCCAGCAGTGAAACAGTCCCGGAGACCCAGTACTTC.

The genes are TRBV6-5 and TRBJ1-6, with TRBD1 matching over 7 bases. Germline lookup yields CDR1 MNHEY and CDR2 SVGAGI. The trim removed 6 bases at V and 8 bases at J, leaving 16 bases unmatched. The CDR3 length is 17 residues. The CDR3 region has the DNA TGTGCCAGCAGCGGCCGAACAGGGGCGCGCATAGATTCACCCCTCCACTTT. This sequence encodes CASSGRTGARIDSPLHF.

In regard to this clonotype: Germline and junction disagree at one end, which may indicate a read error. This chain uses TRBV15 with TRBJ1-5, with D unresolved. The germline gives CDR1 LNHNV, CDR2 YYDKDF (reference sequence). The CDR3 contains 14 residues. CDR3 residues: CATSRDGGNHPQHF. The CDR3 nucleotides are TGTGCCACCAGCAGAGATGGTGGGAATCACCCCCAGCATTTT.

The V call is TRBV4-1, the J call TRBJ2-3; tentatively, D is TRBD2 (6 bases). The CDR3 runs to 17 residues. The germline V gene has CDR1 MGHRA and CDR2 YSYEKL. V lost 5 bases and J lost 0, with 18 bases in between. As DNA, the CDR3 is TGCGCCAGCAGCAACCCCGGGACTCTAGGAAGCACAGATACGCAGTATTTT. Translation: CASSNPGTLGSTDTQYF.

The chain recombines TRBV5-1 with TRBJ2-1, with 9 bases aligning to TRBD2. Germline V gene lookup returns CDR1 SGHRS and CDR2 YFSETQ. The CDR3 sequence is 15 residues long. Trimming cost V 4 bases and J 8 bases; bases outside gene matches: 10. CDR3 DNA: TGCGCCAGCAGCAGAGAAGCGGGGGGAAGTCATGAGCAGTTCTTC. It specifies CASSREAGGSHEQFF.

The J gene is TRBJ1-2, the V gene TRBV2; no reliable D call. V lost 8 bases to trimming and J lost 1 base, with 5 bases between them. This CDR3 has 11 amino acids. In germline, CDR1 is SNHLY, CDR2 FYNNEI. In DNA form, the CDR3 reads TGTGCCAGCCATTATAACTATGGCTACACCTTC. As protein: CASHYNYGYTF.